This is a list of T cell receptor beta chains from one sample in a study of blood T cell repertoires in COVID-19. Profiling relied on immunoSEQ multiplex PCR, and the TCRdb table lists in-frame clones only, not all of them. The table records under 140,000 clones, approximately 90% of them present only once. The sample taken for sequencing was peripheral blood. The receptors were sampled from a woman aged 50 to 65 with acute or convalescent COVID-19. Each CDR3 is given with its conserved first and last residue. Each record gives: V gene, D gene, J gene, CDR3 DNA, CDR3 protein. The D gene is left open where the match is weak.

v_call: TRBV5-8; d_call: NA; j_call: TRBJ1-3; cdr3_nt: TGTGCCAGCAGCTTGGCACTTTTTAGCTCTGGAAACACCATATATTTT; cdr3_aa: CASSLALFSSGNTIYF
v_call: TRBV4-2; d_call: NA; j_call: TRBJ1-4; cdr3_nt: TGTGCCAGCAGCCAAGATCGGGGGGGCGGTGAAAAACTGTTTTTT; cdr3_aa: CASSQDRGGGEKLFF
v_call: TRBV28; d_call: NA; j_call: TRBJ2-7; cdr3_nt: TGTGCCAGCCTTAAACCCGGGATGCCCGAATTCTACGAGCAGTACTTC; cdr3_aa: CASLKPGMPEFYEQYF
v_call: TRBV19; d_call: NA; j_call: TRBJ2-1; cdr3_nt: TGTGCCAGTAGTTACGGTCTCCGCGACAATGAGCAGTTCTTC; cdr3_aa: CASSYGLRDNEQFF
v_call: TRBV9; d_call: TRBD2; j_call: TRBJ2-3; cdr3_nt: TGTGCCAGCAGCGGGGTTGCTAGCGGGAGCGTTGCGCTTGGGCTCCCTACGCAGTATTTT; cdr3_aa: CASSGVASGSVALGLPTQYF
v_call: TRBV18; d_call: NA; j_call: TRBJ2-6; cdr3_nt: TGTGCCAGCTCACCACCCAAAACTGGGGCCAACGTCCTGACTTTC; cdr3_aa: CASSPPKTGANVLTF
v_call: TRBV7-8; d_call: NA; j_call: TRBJ1-2; cdr3_nt: TGTGCCAGCAGCTTTGACAGAGCTAACTATGGCTACACCTTC; cdr3_aa: CASSFDRANYGYTF
v_call: TRBV11-2; d_call: NA; j_call: TRBJ1-1; cdr3_nt: TGTGCCAGCAGCTTAGATCGCGTAATAGCTTTCTTT; cdr3_aa: CASSLDRVIAFF
v_call: TRBV5-1; d_call: TRBD1; j_call: TRBJ2-3; cdr3_nt: TGCGCCAGCACCTACCGACAGGGGGCAACAGATACGCAGTATTTT; cdr3_aa: CASTYRQGATDTQYF
v_call: TRBV5-6; d_call: NA; j_call: TRBJ1-5; cdr3_nt: TGTGCCAGCAGCTTGGTCGGCAGCGCGCGGCAGCCCCAGCATTTT; cdr3_aa: CASSLVGSARQPQHF
v_call: TRBV27; d_call: TRBD2; j_call: TRBJ2-5; cdr3_nt: TGTGCCAGCAGTTTATTTTCTAGCGGGAGAGGAGAGACCCAGTACTTC; cdr3_aa: CASSLFSSGRGETQYF
v_call: TRBV21-1; d_call: NA; j_call: TRBJ2-3; cdr3_nt: TGTGCCAGGGAAGAGCGGGGGGCTAGCACAGATACGCAGTATTTT; cdr3_aa: CAREERGASTDTQYF
v_call: TRBV18; d_call: NA; j_call: TRBJ2-7; cdr3_nt: TGTGCCAGCTCACCGCCGGAGACCTACGAGCAGTACTTC; cdr3_aa: CASSPPETYEQYF
v_call: TRBV19; d_call: NA; j_call: TRBJ1-3; cdr3_nt: TGTGCCAGTAGTCTCGACACGAACTCTGGAAACACCATATATTTT; cdr3_aa: CASSLDTNSGNTIYF